This section outlines one T cell receptor beta chain sequence together with its context. Its antigen is undetermined. This sample is part of a study of OX40 agonist ivuxolimab in advanced cancers. Study conclusions and caveats: Antigen targets of the expanded peripheral T cells went undetermined.

CDR3 size: 13 residues. Trimming pared 3 bases from V and 7 bases from J, leaving 10 bases between. Germline V lookup: CDR1 MNHNS, CDR2 SASEGT. Sequencing used immunoSEQ multiplex PCR; TCRdb keeps in-frame clones, though not all of them. The table shows tens of thousands of clones, with 80% to 90% occurring only once. The receptor's source is an adult with an advanced solid tumor such as melanoma, head and neck, liver or kidney cancer. This chain links TRBV6-1 with TRBJ1-5, with D uncertain. The sample here was CD4+ or CD8+ T cells sorted from blood, taken in a trial of the OX40 agonist ivuxolimab. CDR3 loop: CASSDVGNQPQHF. Here the CDR3 DNA reads TGTGCCAGCAGTGATGTAGGGAACCAGCCCCAGCATTTT.